Presented here are 7 T cell receptor beta chains from one specimen sequenced in a study of CD8+CD57+ T cells in acquired aplastic anemia. Genomic DNA constituted the template upon which TCR beta VDJ and CDR3 profiling was performed. A single record per CDR3 protein comes from TCRdb applying MiXCR to the reads. The sample has about 150,000 distinct CDR3 sequences, 52% seen once. Previously, flow cytometry had revealed CD8+CD57+ cell expansion in the patients chosen for sequencing. Input material: sorted CD4+, CD8+, or CD8+CD57+ T cells (not recorded which) from PBMCs. The receptors stem from a human donor with aplastic anemia.

This clonotype was seen repeatedly, ten times or more. The chain employs TRBV20-1 and TRBJ2-1, with TRBD2 as a possible D gene (6 bases). The V and J ends lost 1 base and 2 bases respectively, with 15 bases between them. The CDR3 loop spans 16 amino acids. Looked up from germline, CDR1 is DFQATT and CDR2 is SNEGSKA (reference sequence). This CDR3 reads CSARGVRRGPYNEQFF. CDR3 in DNA: TGCAGTGCTAGAGGTGTACGGCGGGGCCCCTACAATGAGCAGTTCTTC.

This clonotype was detected many times. The chain combines TRBV6-4 with TRBJ2-2, with D unresolved. Germline CDR1 MRHNA, CDR2 SNTAGT. The ends were cut back, 4 bases at V and 0 bases at J, with 3 bases in the middle. The CDR3 has 13 residues. The CDR3 region has the DNA TGTGCCAGCAGTGGCACGAACACCGGGGAGCTGTTTTTT. Translation gives CASSGTNTGELFF.

This clonotype has just a few counts. The chain has TRBV20-1 and TRBJ2-6, with D possibly TRBD2 on 5 matching bases. V lost 6 bases and J lost 2, with 11 bases in between. There are 14 residues in the CDR3. From germline, CDR1 is DFQATT and CDR2 SNEGSKA (reference sequence). The CDR3 reads CSAKRGTGANVLTF. The CDR3 DNA reads as TGCAGTGCCAAACGGGGTACTGGGGCCAACGTCCTGACTTTC.

This clonotype was recorded many times. The chain has TRBV4-1 and TRBJ2-5; weak D call: TRBD1 (5 bases). The CDR3 contains 13 residues. The V end lost 4 bases, the J end lost 1 base, and 7 bases lay between the germline ends. The germline V gene encodes CDR1 MGHRA and CDR2 YSYEKL. The CDR3 DNA reads TGCGCCAGCAGCCGCAGGGTCCAAGAGACCCAGTACTTC. Translated, it gives CASSRRVQETQYF.

V and J are TRBV4-3 and TRBJ1-2, with 7 bases that match TRBD1. Germline assignment: CDR1 LGHNA and CDR2 YSLEER. The V segment lost 4 bases and the J segment 1 base; nucleotides outside the gene matches: 9. The CDR3 covers 16 residues. CDR3 sequence: CASSPQRGQFNYGYTF. The CDR3 coding sequence is TGCGCCAGCAGCCCGCAAAGGGGACAGTTTAACTATGGCTACACCTTC.

The rearrangement links TRBV27 to TRBJ2-7; 8 nucleotides agree with TRBD1. Per the germline V gene, CDR1 is MNHEY and CDR2 is SMNVEV (reference sequence). V shed 5 bases, J shed 2 bases, and the junction held 11 bases outside the gene matches. This CDR3 region has 16 residues. The DNA of the CDR3 is TGTGCCAGCAGTCTCCTTCGGACAGGGTTCACCTACGAGCAGTACTTC. Translation gives CASSLLRTGFTYEQYF.

There are many counts of this clonotype. The CDR3 DNA sequence: TGTGCCAGCAGTTGGAGTAATGAGGACGAGCAGTACTTC. The encoded protein is CASSWSNEDEQYF. V is TRBV7-9 and J is TRBJ2-7; the D is unclear. Between the trimmed V and J ends, which lost 6 bases and 5 bases, there was a span of 14 bases. The CDR3 contains 13 residues. The germline gives CDR1 SEHNR, CDR2 FQNEAQ (reference sequence).